The 14 T cell receptor beta chains below come from one sample, sequenced in a study of T cells in Graves' hyperthyroidism and ophthalmopathy. RNA transcripts gave rise to amplified TCR beta CDR3 regions. Initially, a first-round RT-PCR of the TCR CDR3 employed the HTBI primer set. TCRdb fed the multiplex PCR reads into MiXCR, producing one record per CDR3 protein. The sample consists of about 640,000 distinct CDR3 sequences, roughly 46% of them appearing once. Material: peripheral blood or thyroid tissue (not recorded which). All receptors derive from an adult man with Graves' disease, either hyperthyroidism or ophthalmopathy (not recorded which).

This clonotype occurred many times. The V call is TRBV2, the J call TRBJ1-5; D remains unclear. Trimming took 1 base from V and 0 from J, leaving 10 bases between them. Germline CDR1 reads SNHLY; CDR2 reads FYNNEI. The CDR3 consists of 16 residues. The CDR3 sequence is CASSEGWGDSNQPQHF. CDR3 in DNA: TGTGCCAGCAGTGAAGGATGGGGAGATAGCAATCAGCCCCAGCATTTT.

This clonotype was observed a few times. The J gene is TRBJ2-5, the V gene TRBV10-3; D is possibly TRBD1 (5 bases). With 0 bases removed from V and 5 bases from J, the gap between germline ends came to 7 bases. Germline-derived CDR1 and CDR2 are ENHRY and SYGVKD. This CDR3 region has 13 residues. The CDR3 is CAISESTGETQYF. As DNA, the CDR3 is TGTGCCATCAGTGAGTCTACAGGCGAGACCCAGTACTTC.

The J gene is TRBJ1-5, the V gene TRBV2; D is perhaps TRBD1 (5 bases). V gave up 5 bases and J gave up 2 bases, with 16 bases separating them. This CDR3 is built from 16 residues. Per germline, CDR1 SNHLY and CDR2 FYNNEI. The CDR3 nucleotides are TGTGCCAGCAGTTATGCGGCGGGGGGTCGCAATCAGCCCCAGCATTTT. As protein: CASSYAAGGRNQPQHF.

With regard to this clonotype: The junction differs from germline at one of its ends, possibly a read error. CDR3 region: CAISEARGREKLFF. The DNA of the CDR3 is TGTGCCATCAGTGAGGCTCGGGGCAGGGAAAAACTGTTTTTT. The V and J genes are TRBV2 and TRBJ1-4; maybe TRBD1 (5 bases). CDR1 and CDR2 from the germline V gene are SNHLY and FYNNEI. This CDR3 spans 14 amino acids.

The V call is TRBV7-2, the J call TRBJ2-5; 8 bases agree with TRBD2. The germline V gene has CDR1 SGHTA and CDR2 FQGNSA. The CDR3 totals 16 residues. The ends lost 4 bases at V and 1 base at J; junction bases unmatched: 8. For the CDR3, the DNA is TGTGCCAGCAGCTCGAACCGGGGGGGTTTCCAAGAGACCCAGTACTTC. Encoded protein: CASSSNRGGFQETQYF.

This chain joins TRBV24-1 and TRBJ2-5; 8 bases align to TRBD2. The CDR3 has 14 amino acids. The V gene's germline CDR1 is KGHDR and CDR2 SFDVKD. V lost 5 bases, J lost 9 bases, and 10 bases stayed unmatched. The CDR3 is CATSGGGSNQPQYF. Here the CDR3 DNA reads TGTGCCACCAGTGGCGGGGGGAGCAATCAGCCCCAGTACTTC.

The chain carries TRBV19 and TRBJ1-5; no firm D call. Germline V gene lookup returns CDR1 LNHDA and CDR2 SQIVND (reference sequence). This CDR3 has 14 amino acids. The germline V and J ends were trimmed by 4 bases and 4 bases, with 11 bases remaining between them. The CDR3 bases are TGTGCCAGTAGTACACCGGGCCTAAATCAGCCCCAGCATTTT. Its translation is CASSTPGLNQPQHF. Full variable domain (rest looked up from reference TRBV19 and TRBJ1-5): DGGITQSPKYLFRKEGQNVTLSCEQNLNHDAMYWYRQDPGQGLRLIYYSQIVNDFQKGDIAEGYSVSREKKESFPLTVTSAQKNPTAFYLCASSTPGLNQPQHFGDGTRLSIL.

This clonotype appeared many times. The chain couples TRBV13 to TRBJ1-6; no clear D gene. Trimming cost V 2 bases and J 8 bases, with 7 bases left between them. The CDR3 extends over 13 amino acids. Looked up from germline, CDR1 is PRHDT and CDR2 is FYEKMQ (reference sequence). In DNA, the CDR3 is TGTGCCAGCAGCTTACAGTCATATTCACCCCTCCACTTT. Amino acid sequence: CASSLQSYSPLHF.

V is TRBV29-1 and J is TRBJ2-7; the match to TRBD2 covers 7 bases. The V gene's germline CDR1 is SQVTM and CDR2 ANQGSEA. V was clipped by 6 bases and J by 7 bases; unmatched bases: 6. This CDR3 comprises 11 residues. Here the CDR3 reads CSVPAGNEQYF. CDR3 bases: TGCAGCGTACCAGCGGGGAATGAGCAGTACTTC.

This clonotype occurred a few times. V usage is TRBV7-2 and J usage is TRBJ2-2, with TRBD2 matching 8 bases. V lost 2 bases, J lost 4 bases, and 3 bases stayed unmatched. Germline CDR1 reads SGHTA; CDR2 reads FQGNSA. The CDR3 has 15 amino acids. CDR3 region: CASSLKSGGTGELFF. The CDR3 coding sequence is TGTGCCAGCAGCTTAAAAAGCGGGGGCACCGGGGAGCTGTTTTTT. The variable domain in full, completed from reference TRBV7-2 and TRBJ2-2, reads GAGVSQSPSNKVTEKGKDVELRCDPISGHTALYWYRQSLGQGLEFLIYFQGNSAPDKSGLPSDRFSAERTGGSVSTLTIQRTQQEDSAVYLCASSLKSGGTGELFFGEGSRLTVL.

A word on this clonotype: This may stem from a read error, because a much larger clone lies one nucleotide away. This chain links TRBV6-6 with TRBJ2-5, with D maybe TRBD1 (6 bases). From germline, CDR1 is MNHNY and CDR2 SVGAGI (reference sequence). The V end lost 6 bases, the J end lost 7 bases, and 27 bases lay between the germline ends. The CDR3 totals 17 residues. The CDR3 sequence is CASSLGRRATGKGTQYF. CDR3 nucleotide sequence: TGTGCCAGCAGCTTAGGCCGCCGCGCGACAGGCAAAGGGACCCAGTACTTC.

This clonotype was detected only once. This chain links TRBV25-1 with TRBJ1-5, with D possibly being TRBD1 (5 bases). CDR1 and CDR2 from the germline V gene are MGHDK and SYGVNS. Trimming took off 1 base at V and 2 bases at J, with 9 bases between the two ends. This CDR3 is built from 15 residues. CDR3 nucleotide sequence: TGTGCCAGCAGTGAATCAGGGATTGGCAATCAGCCCCAGCATTTT. Translating gives CASSESGIGNQPQHF.

The chain recombines TRBV25-1 with TRBJ2-7; tentative D call: TRBD1 (5 bases). CDR1 and CDR2 (germline): MGHDK, SYGVNS. The CDR3 runs to 13 residues. The CDR3 loop reads CARPETVIYEQYF. The CDR3 nucleotides read TGTGCTAGACCGGAGACAGTTATCTACGAGCAGTACTTC.

The count of this clonotype is one. The rearrangement links TRBV6-1 to TRBJ2-2; no clear D gene. The CDR3 has 17 amino acids. Trimming left V 5 bases short and J 0 bases short, with 16 bases between. Germline V CDR1 and CDR2: MNHNS, SASEGT. CDR3 in DNA: TGTGCCAGCAGTCCAACATCGATCCGCCCGAACACCGGGGAGCTGTTTTTT. Amino acids: CASSPTSIRPNTGELFF.